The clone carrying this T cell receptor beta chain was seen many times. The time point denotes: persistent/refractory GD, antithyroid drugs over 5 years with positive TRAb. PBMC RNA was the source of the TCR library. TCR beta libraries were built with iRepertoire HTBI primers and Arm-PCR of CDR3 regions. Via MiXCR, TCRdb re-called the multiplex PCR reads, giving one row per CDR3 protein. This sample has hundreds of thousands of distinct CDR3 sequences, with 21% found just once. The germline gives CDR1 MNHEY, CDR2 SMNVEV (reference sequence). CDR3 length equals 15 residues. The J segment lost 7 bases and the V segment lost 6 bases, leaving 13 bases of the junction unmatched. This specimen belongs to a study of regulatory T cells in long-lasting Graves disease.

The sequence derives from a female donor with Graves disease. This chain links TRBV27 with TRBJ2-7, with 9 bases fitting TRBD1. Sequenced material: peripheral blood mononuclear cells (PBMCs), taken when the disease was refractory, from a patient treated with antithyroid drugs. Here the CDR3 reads CASRETGGGSWEQYF. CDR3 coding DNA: TGTGCCAGCAGGGAAACAGGGGGCGGGAGTTGGGAGCAGTACTTC.